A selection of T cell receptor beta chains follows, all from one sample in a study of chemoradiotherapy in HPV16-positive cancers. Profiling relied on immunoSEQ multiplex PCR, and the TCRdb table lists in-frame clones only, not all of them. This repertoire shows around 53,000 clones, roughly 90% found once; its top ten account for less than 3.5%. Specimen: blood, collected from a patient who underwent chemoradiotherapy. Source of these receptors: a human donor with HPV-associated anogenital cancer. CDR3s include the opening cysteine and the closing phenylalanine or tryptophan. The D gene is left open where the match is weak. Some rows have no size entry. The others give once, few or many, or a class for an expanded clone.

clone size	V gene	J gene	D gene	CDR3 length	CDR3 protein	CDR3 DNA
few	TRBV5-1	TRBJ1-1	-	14	CASSLENRDTEAFF	TGCGCCAGCAGCTTGGAGAACAGGGACACTGAAGCTTTCTTT
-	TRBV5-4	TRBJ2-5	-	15	CASSPDGVYQETQYF	TGTGCCAGCAGCCCCGACGGGGTGTACCAAGAGACCCAGTACTTC
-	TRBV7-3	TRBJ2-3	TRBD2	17	CASSLIGLAGSTDTQYF	TGTGCCAGCAGCTTAATAGGACTAGCGGGTAGCACAGATACGCAGTATTTT
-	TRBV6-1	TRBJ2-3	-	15	CASSGQGEGTDTQYF	TGTGCCAGCAGTGGCCAGGGTGAAGGCACAGATACGCAGTATTTT
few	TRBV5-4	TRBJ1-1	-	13	CASSPGQNTEAFF	TGTGCCAGCAGTCCCGGACAGAACACTGAAGCTTTCTTT
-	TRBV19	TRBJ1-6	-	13	CASSGPDNSPLHF	TGTGCCAGTAGCGGCCCGGACAATTCACCCCTCCACTTT
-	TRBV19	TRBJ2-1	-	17	CASSIGAGKKSYNEQFF	TGTGCCAGTAGTATTGGGGCGGGGAAAAAGTCCTACAATGAGCAGTTCTTC
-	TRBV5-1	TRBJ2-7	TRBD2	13	CASSLVAGDEQYF	TGCGCCAGCAGCTTGGTAGCGGGGGATGAGCAGTACTTC
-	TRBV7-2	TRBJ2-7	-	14	CASSPDGHRDEQYF	TGTGCCAGCAGCCCCGACGGCCACCGAGACGAGCAGTACTTC
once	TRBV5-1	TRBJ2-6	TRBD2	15	CASSAGGAGANVLTF	TGCGCCAGCAGCGCCGGGGGGGCTGGGGCCAACGTCCTGACTTTC
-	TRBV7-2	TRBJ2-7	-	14	CASSFGTSPYEQYF	TGTGCCAGCAGCTTCGGGACGTCGCCCTACGAGCAGTACTTC
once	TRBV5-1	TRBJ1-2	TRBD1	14	CASSLGTGGDGYTF	TGCGCCAGCAGCTTGGGAACAGGGGGCGATGGCTACACCTTC
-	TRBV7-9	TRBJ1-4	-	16	CASSLGNQGEGEKLFF	TGTGCCAGCAGCTTAGGGAACCAAGGGGAAGGCGAAAAACTGTTTTTT
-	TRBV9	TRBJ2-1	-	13	CASSVSVGEEQFF	TGTGCCAGCAGCGTCTCTGTGGGTGAGGAGCAGTTCTTC
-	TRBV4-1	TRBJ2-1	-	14	CASSQDTAYNEQFF	TGCGCCAGCAGCCAAGATACAGCCTACAATGAGCAGTTCTTC
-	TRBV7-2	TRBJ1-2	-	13	CASSFQGQNGYTF	TGTGCCAGCAGCTTTCAAGGTCAGAATGGCTACACCTTC
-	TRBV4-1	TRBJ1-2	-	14	CASSQEGRSYGYTF	TGCGCCAGCAGCCAAGAGGGGCGGAGCTATGGCTACACCTTC
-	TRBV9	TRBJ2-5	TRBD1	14	CASSPGQGAETQYF	TGTGCCAGCAGCCCGGGACAGGGGGCGGAGACCCAGTACTTC
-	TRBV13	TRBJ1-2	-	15	CASSSIIQGNYGYTF	TGTGCCAGCAGCTCGATTATTCAGGGGAACTATGGCTACACCTTC
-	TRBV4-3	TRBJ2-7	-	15	CASSQDPDTAYEQYF	TGCGCCAGCAGCCAAGATCCCGACACTGCCTACGAGCAGTACTTC
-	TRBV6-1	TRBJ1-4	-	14	CASNPLGTNEKLFF	TGTGCCAGCAACCCACTGGGGACTAATGAAAAACTGTTTTTT
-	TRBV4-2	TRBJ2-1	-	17	CASSQDRVGSEINEQFF	TGTGCCAGCAGCCAAGATAGGGTAGGGTCAGAGATAAATGAGCAGTTCTTC
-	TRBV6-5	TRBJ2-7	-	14	CASSSGTVTYEQYF	TGTGCCAGCAGTTCCGGGACGGTGACCTACGAGCAGTACTTC
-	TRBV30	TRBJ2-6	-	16	CAWSRAGRSGANVLTF	TGTGCCTGGAGTAGGGCAGGGCGCTCTGGGGCCAACGTCCTGACTTTC
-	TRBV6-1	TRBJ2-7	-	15	CASSEKSLRGYEQYF	TGTGCCAGCAGTGAAAAGTCTCTGCGGGGCTACGAGCAGTACTTC
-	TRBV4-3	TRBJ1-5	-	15	CASSQEGGINQPQHF	TGCGCCAGCAGCCAAGAGGGAGGGATCAATCAGCCCCAGCATTTT
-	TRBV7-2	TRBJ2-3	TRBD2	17	CASSLRGMSGSTDTQYF	TGTGCCAGCAGCTTAAGAGGCATGAGCGGGAGTACAGATACGCAGTATTTT
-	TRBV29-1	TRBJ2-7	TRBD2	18	CSVQNRLAGGGSSYEQYF	TGCAGCGTCCAAAACCGACTAGCGGGAGGGGGTTCCTCCTACGAGCAGTACTTC
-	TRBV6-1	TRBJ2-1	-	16	CASSEGGQASYNEQFF	TGTGCCAGCAGTGAAGGTGGGCAGGCTTCCTACAATGAGCAGTTCTTC
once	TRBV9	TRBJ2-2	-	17	CASSVAPSQLNTGELFF	TGTGCCAGCAGCGTAGCGCCTAGCCAGTTGAACACCGGGGAGCTGTTTTTT
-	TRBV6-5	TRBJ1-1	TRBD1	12	CASSRDRAPAFF	TGTGCCAGCAGTAGGGACAGGGCGCCGGCTTTCTTT
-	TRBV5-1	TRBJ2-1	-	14	CASSRTTSYNEQFF	TGCGCCAGCAGCCGGACTACCTCCTACAATGAGCAGTTCTTC
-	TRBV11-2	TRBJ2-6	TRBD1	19	CASSFFTDRGSTGANVLTF	TGTGCCAGCAGCTTTTTCACAGACAGGGGAAGCACTGGGGCCAACGTCCTGACTTTC
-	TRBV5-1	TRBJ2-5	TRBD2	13	CASSRAGMETQYF	TGCGCCAGCAGCCGAGCGGGGATGGAGACCCAGTACTTC
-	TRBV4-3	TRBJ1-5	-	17	CASSQELRRGVDQPQHF	TGCGCCAGCAGCCAAGAACTTAGAAGGGGAGTAGATCAGCCCCAGCATTTT
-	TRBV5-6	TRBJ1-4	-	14	CASSLQGENEKLFF	TGTGCCAGCAGCTTGCAGGGAGAGAATGAAAAACTGTTTTTT
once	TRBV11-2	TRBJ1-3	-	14	CASSSPPSGNTIYF	TGTGCCAGCAGCTCCCCCCCCTCTGGAAACACCATATATTTT
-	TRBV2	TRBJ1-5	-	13	CASSTQGIEPQHF	TGTGCCAGCAGTACACAGGGTATCGAACCCCAGCATTTT
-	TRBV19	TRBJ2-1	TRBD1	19	CASSIVAGGDSSSYNEQFF	TGTGCCAGTAGTATAGTGGCAGGGGGAGATAGTAGCTCCTACAATGAGCAGTTCTTC
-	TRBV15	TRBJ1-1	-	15	CATSREVLGATEAFF	TGTGCCACCAGCAGAGAGGTATTGGGGGCGACTGAAGCTTTCTTT
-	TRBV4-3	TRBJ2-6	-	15	CASSQEWSGANVLTF	TGCGCCAGCAGCCAAGAGTGGTCTGGGGCCAACGTCCTGACTTTC
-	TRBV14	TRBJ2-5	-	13	CASSQVTRETQYF	TGTGCCAGCAGCCAAGTGACTAGGGAGACCCAGTACTTC
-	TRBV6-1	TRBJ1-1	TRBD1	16	CASSEALTGDSNEAFF	TGTGCCAGCAGTGAAGCTCTAACAGGGGATTCGAATGAAGCTTTCTTT